Each of the 19 T cell receptor beta chains below was sequenced from the same sample in a study of beta chain features in type 1 diabetes. The study, taken as a whole, reports: Among patients with Type 1 diabetes, TCRB CDR3s were moderately but significantly shorter in every one of the four CD4+ subsets.

Their antigens are not known. Expressed TCRB transcripts got sequenced, as all isolated RNA was reverse transcribed. Sequencing used immunoSEQ multiplex PCR; TCRdb keeps in-frame clones, though not all of them. The sample records 20,000 to 25,000 clones, 50% to 70% being singletons. Sequences were obtained from stem cell memory CD4+ T cells from blood. Source of these receptors: a man between 18 and 35 years old with type 1 diabetes.

This chain connects TRBV28 to TRBJ2-3; 9 nucleotides agree with TRBD2. The germline V gene has CDR1 MDHEN and CDR2 SYDVKM. The trim removed 5 bases at V and 5 bases at J, leaving 8 bases unmatched. The CDR3 has 15 amino acids. CDR3 bases: TGTGCCAGCAGTCCACCGGGACTAGCCGTAGATACGCAGTATTTT. Its translation: CASSPPGLAVDTQYF.

The CDR3 nucleotides are TGTGCCAGCAGCACCGGACTAGCGGGAGTTGCGGATACGCAGTATTTT. Its translation is CASSTGLAGVADTQYF. This chain links TRBV7-9 with TRBJ2-3; TRBD2 matches at 13 bases. The J segment lost 6 bases and the V segment lost 5 bases, leaving 8 bases of the junction unmatched. Germline-derived CDR1 and CDR2 are SEHNR and FQNEAQ (reference sequence). CDR3 size: 16 residues.

V is TRBV28 and J is TRBJ2-7; TRBD2 might be the D (5 bases). Deletions cut 5 bases from V and 8 bases from J, with 16 bases between. The CDR3 sequence is 13 residues long. Germline V lookup: CDR1 MDHEN, CDR2 SYDVKM. This chain's CDR3 is CASSVPEDVQQYF. The DNA for the CDR3 is TGTGCCAGCAGTGTCCCGGAGGATGTGCAGCAGTACTTC.

The table lists this clone with a few counts. The J gene is TRBJ1-2, the V gene TRBV12-5, with TRBD1 matching 7 bases. The CDR3 loop spans 12 amino acids. CDR1 and CDR2 from the germline V gene are LGHNT and FRNRAP. V shed 6 bases and J 6 bases; nucleotides not matched to a gene: 4. In nucleotides, the CDR3 is TGTGCTAGTGGCGGGACAGTTCATGGCTACACCTTC. Translated, it gives CASGGTVHGYTF.

This clone was detected a few times. This chain connects TRBV11-2 to TRBJ2-7; 7 bases agree with TRBD2. This CDR3 has 13 residues. The germline gives CDR1 SGHAT, CDR2 FQNNGV. V gave up 5 bases and J gave up 7 bases; unmatched junction bases: 8. DNA for the CDR3: TGTGCCAGCAGCCCCCGACTAGCCTTGGAGCAGTACTTC. It is translated as CASSPRLALEQYF.

This clone was found a few times. This rearrangement joins TRBV5-6 to TRBJ2-4; weak D call: TRBD1 (5 bases). This CDR3 is built from 11 residues. Trimming left V 4 bases short and J 11 bases short, with 10 bases between. The germline gives CDR1 SGHDT, CDR2 YYEEEE. CDR3 in amino acids: CASSKGVLQYF. The CDR3, as DNA: TGTGCCAGCAGCAAAGGGGTTCTTCAGTACTTC. Full variable domain (remainder filled in from reference TRBV5-6 and TRBJ2-4): DAGVTQSPTHLIKTRGQQVTLRCSPKSGHDTVSWYQQALGQGPQFIFQYYEEEERQRGNFPDRFSGHQFPNYSSELNVNALLLGDSALYLCASSKGVLQYFGAGTRLSVL.

Written as DNA, the CDR3 is TGCGCCAGCAGTCACCGCGGGCGGATTAGAACTAGCACAGATACGCAGTATTTT. This codes for CASSHRGRIRTSTDTQYF. The chain carries TRBV23-1 and TRBJ2-3; possibly TRBD2 for D (5 bases). TRBV23-1 belongs to the ORF category, with a function that is uncertain. V dropped 3 bases and J dropped 0 bases, with 19 bases sitting between them. The CDR3 length is 18 residues.

In this sample, this clone turned up a few times. The rearrangement joins TRBV7-2 to TRBJ2-3; D is unresolved. This CDR3 region has 15 residues. V was trimmed by 2 bases and J by 2 bases, leaving 11 bases between them. Germline V gene data show CDR1 as SGHTA and CDR2 as FQGNSA. CDR3 sequence: CASSLFAVITDTQYF. CDR3 DNA: TGTGCCAGCAGCTTATTTGCGGTTATCACAGATACGCAGTATTTT.

The chain links TRBV28 to TRBJ1-1; D is perhaps TRBD1 (5 bases). Trimming took off 5 bases at V and 1 base at J, with 11 bases between the two ends. Germline assignment: CDR1 MDHEN and CDR2 SYDVKM. This CDR3 has 14 residues. CDR3 residues: CASSGGTANTEAFF. In DNA, the CDR3 is TGTGCCAGCAGTGGCGGGACGGCGAACACTGAAGCTTTCTTT.

This chain uses TRBV28 with TRBJ2-5; 11 nucleotides line up with TRBD2. J was trimmed by 2 bases and V by 5 bases; bases with no gene match: 1. Germline CDR1 reads MDHEN; CDR2 reads SYDVKM. The CDR3 length is 14 residues. CDR3 nucleotide sequence: TGTGCCAGCAGTACTAGCGGGAGACAAGAGACCCAGTACTTC. It translates to CASSTSGRQETQYF.

The chain uses TRBV27 and TRBJ2-7; 11 nucleotides agree with TRBD1. This CDR3 is 17 amino acids long. Germline V gives CDR1 MNHEY, CDR2 SMNVEV (reference sequence). J lost 5 bases, V lost 1 base, and 10 bases had no gene match. The CDR3, as DNA: TGTGCCAGCAGTTTATTCTACCTCGGACAGGGGGCTCACGAGCAGTACTTC. Translated, it gives CASSLFYLGQGAHEQYF.

The genes are TRBV19 and TRBJ2-1; the match to TRBD2 covers 10 bases. The junction had 17 bases not matched to a gene; V was cut back by 10 bases and J by 8 bases. The CDR3 has 16 residues. Germline V gene sequence: CDR1 LNHDA, CDR2 SQIVND (reference sequence). This CDR3 reads CATVGGEAGGRDEQFF. The DNA of the CDR3 is TGTGCCACCGTGGGGGGGGAAGCGGGAGGGCGGGATGAGCAGTTCTTC.

This clone turned up a few times. V and J are TRBV4-2 and TRBJ1-4; 9 nucleotides line up with TRBD1. Germline CDR1 and CDR2: LGHNA and YNFKEQ. The CDR3 has 15 residues. With V trimmed by 0 bases and J by 6 bases, 2 bases remained unmatched. In DNA, the CDR3 is TGTGCCAGCAGCCAAGACGGGGACAGGGATGAAAAACTGTTTTTT. It codes for CASSQDGDRDEKLFF.

This chain uses TRBV18 with TRBJ2-1, with 7 nucleotides matching TRBD1. The J segment lost 0 bases and the V segment lost 3 bases, leaving 8 bases of the junction unmatched. Germline loops: CDR1 KGHSH, CDR2 LQKENI. The CDR3 sequence is 17 residues long. CDR3: CASSPSRQGSSYNEQFF. The CDR3, as DNA: TGTGCCAGCTCACCTTCACGACAGGGAAGCTCCTACAATGAGCAGTTCTTC.

This sequence joins TRBV4-2 and TRBJ1-5; possible D gene TRBD1, 5 bases. The CDR3 sequence is 15 residues long. Trimming removed 1 base from V and 9 bases from J, with 16 bases in between. CDR1 is LGHNA and CDR2 is YNFKEQ in the germline V gene. CDR3 nucleotide sequence: TGTGCCAGCAGCCAAGCCCAGGGTGAGGAGTGGCCCCAGCATTTT. This sequence encodes CASSQAQGEEWPQHF.

This rearrangement joins TRBV7-2 to TRBJ2-5, with TRBD2 identical over 7 bases. This CDR3 is 14 amino acids long. Trimming removed 5 bases from V and 5 bases from J; junction bases left unmatched: 8. Germline V gene data show CDR1 as SGHTA and CDR2 as FQGNSA. The CDR3 here is CASSPTRGWETQYF. The CDR3 DNA sequence: TGTGCCAGCAGCCCCACGCGGGGGTGGGAGACCCAGTACTTC.

This clone was counted once. The genes are TRBV28 and TRBJ1-1; 9 bases are a match to TRBD1. The CDR3 sequence is 17 residues long. In germline, CDR1 is MDHEN, CDR2 SYDVKM. V trimming: 5 bases; J trimming: 2 bases; junction bases outside the gene matches: 12. The DNA of the CDR3 is TGTGCCAGCAGTCTAGTAGAGGGACAGGGCCCAAACACTGAAGCTTTCTTT. Translated: CASSLVEGQGPNTEAFF.

The chain joins TRBV11-2 to TRBJ1-6, with TRBD1 matching over 7 bases. The CDR3 length is 15 residues. CDR1 is SGHAT, CDR2 FQNNGV, per germline. The J segment lost 7 bases and the V segment lost 3 bases, leaving 6 bases of the junction unmatched. The CDR3 coding sequence is TGTGCCAGCAGCTTGAACGCAGGGGGAAATTCACCCCTCCACTTT. This translates into CASSLNAGGNSPLHF.

The gene calls are TRBV12-5 and TRBJ2-3; 11 bases align to TRBD2. This CDR3 contains 15 residues. Germline V gene data show CDR1 as LGHNT and CDR2 as FRNRAP. The junction had 5 bases not matched to a gene; V was cut back by 6 bases and J by 3 bases. The CDR3 reads CASGRGLAGTDTQYF. The DNA of the CDR3 is TGTGCTAGTGGACGCGGACTAGCGGGTACAGATACGCAGTATTTT. Drawing the rest from reference TRBV12-5 and TRBJ2-3, the complete variable domain is DARVTQTPRHKVTEMGQEVTMRCQPILGHNTVFWYRQTMMQGLELLAYFRNRAPLDDSGMPKDRFSAEMPDATLATLKIQPSEPRDSAVYFCASGRGLAGTDTQYFGPGTRLTVL.